The entry below gives a single TCR beta chain sequence along with its context. No antigen is known for it. The data originate from a study of cytomegalovirus exposure and HLA in healthy donors. Regarding the study as a whole: The CMV antigen specificity of a few CMV-associated chains was confirmed through in vitro analysis. Sequencing had likely introduced a cluster of highly shared sequence variants as an artifact.

It was with 60 Vbeta and 13 Jbeta primers that the PCR ran. Assay: immunoSEQ multiplex PCR; the TCRdb copy retains only in-frame clones and omits some. The repertoire holds 90,000 to 130,000 clones, with roughly 80% as singletons. The CDR3 has 13 amino acids. V was clipped by 10 bases and J by 3 bases, with 16 bases between them. Germline assignment: CDR1 ENHRY and CDR2 SYGVKD. The TCR originated in a man aged 25 to 40 in good health and CMV-seropositive. The genes are TRBV10-3 and TRBJ2-7, with D possibly matching TRBD2 (6 bases). Sequencing was performed on PBMCs. CDR3 bases: TGTGCCACAAGGGACTCGGGGAACTACGAGCAGTACGTC. Protein: CATRDSGNYEQYV.